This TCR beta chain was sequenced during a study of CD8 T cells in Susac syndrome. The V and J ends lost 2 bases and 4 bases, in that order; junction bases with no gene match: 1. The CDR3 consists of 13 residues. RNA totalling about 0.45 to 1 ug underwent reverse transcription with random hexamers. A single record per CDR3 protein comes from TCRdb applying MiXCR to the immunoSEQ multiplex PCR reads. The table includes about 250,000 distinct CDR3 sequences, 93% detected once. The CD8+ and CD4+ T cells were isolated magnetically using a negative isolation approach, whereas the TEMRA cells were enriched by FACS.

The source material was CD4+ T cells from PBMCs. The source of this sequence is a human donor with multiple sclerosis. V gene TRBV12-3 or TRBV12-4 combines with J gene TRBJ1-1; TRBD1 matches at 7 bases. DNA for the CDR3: TGTGCCAGCAGTTTAAAGGGGGCCACTGAAGCTTTCTTT. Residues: CASSLKGATEAFF.